This TCR beta chain was recovered during a study of T cells after yellow fever vaccination. Study-wide results and caveats: Abundant clonotypes from the bulk population could have been carried over as contaminants into FACS-sorted repertoires. The secondary T-cell response peaked on day 5, not day 15, but was weaker. Some clonotypes were seen in both the CD4 and the CD8 compartments. These made up a small share and likely arose from convergent recombination.

UMIs and a universal primer site were added when TCR cDNA was made by 5'RACE template switching. Each CDR3 protein gets one entry after TCRdb re-called the 5' RACE reads with MiXCR. Among 300,000 to 400,000 distinct CDR3 sequences listed, roughly 9.4% were seen once. This clonotype was counted between two and nine times. Its cognate antigen is unknown. The CDR3 is made up of 13 amino acids. Trimming left V 5 bases short and J 5 bases short, with 12 bases between. The chain carries TRBV12-3 or TRBV12-4 and TRBJ2-5, with D maybe TRBD1 (5 bases). Sequenced material: PBMCs, taken on the day of the first yellow fever vaccination. This receptor was taken from a man between 18 and 35 years old who received the YFV17D yellow fever vaccine. The DNA of the CDR3 is TGTGCCAGCAGTGGACATGGGCGGGAGACCCAGTACTTC. It specifies CASSGHGRETQYF.